Here is one TCR beta chain with its context. Its target is not known. The sample originates from a study of OX40 agonist ivuxolimab in advanced cancers. The wider study: Every patient in dose escalation had hepatocellular carcinoma, melanoma, renal cell or head and neck cancer. Findings and caveats of the study: The study observed clonal expansion of CD4+ and CD8+ blood T cells by week 6 at 0.1 to 3.0 mg/kg.

This CDR3 is built from 11 residues. Germline CDR1 and CDR2: SGHTA and FQGNSA. The ends were cut back, 2 bases at V and 7 bases at J, with 6 bases in the middle. Produced via immunoSEQ multiplex PCR; TCRdb's table is partial and in-frame only. The table shows around 67,000 clones, with around nine tenths occurring only once. This sequence was found in an adult with an advanced solid tumor such as melanoma, head and neck, liver or kidney cancer. The sequencing here drew on CD4+ or CD8+ T cells sorted from blood, taken in a trial of the OX40 agonist ivuxolimab. The chain recombines TRBV7-2 with TRBJ2-7; no reliable D call. The CDR3 sequence is CASSLSEEQYF. CDR3 sequence (DNA): TGTGCCAGCAGCTTATCGGAAGAGCAGTACTTC. The full variable domain, in which reference TRBV7-2 and TRBJ2-7 provide the parts outside the CDR3, is GAGVSQSPSNKVTEKGKDVELRCDPISGHTALYWYRQSLGQGLEFLIYFQGNSAPDKSGLPSDRFSAERTGGSVSTLTIQRTQQEDSAVYLCASSLSEEQYFGPGTRLTVT.